At least ten counts were recorded for the clone carrying this TCR beta chain. This record belongs to a study of T cells in Graves' hyperthyroidism and ophthalmopathy. This CDR3 is built from 15 residues. Germline V gene data show CDR1 as SGHRS and CDR2 as YFSETQ. Trimming cost V 3 bases and J 6 bases; bases outside gene matches: 3. RNA transcripts gave rise to amplified TCR beta CDR3 regions. The HTBI primer set served for first-round RT-PCR of the TCR CDR3. TCRdb ran MiXCR on the multiplex PCR reads and lists one entry per CDR3 protein. The sample contains 370,000 or so distinct CDR3 sequences, roughly 25% of which appear only once. Graves' hyperthyroidism without ophthalmopathy progression within 18 months was termed stable.

The rearrangement joins TRBV5-1 to TRBJ2-1; TRBD2 matches at 13 bases. The clonotype comes from a man aged 50-60 years with Graves' hyperthyroidism. Input material: blood. CDR3 loop: CASSSGLAGPNEQFF. The CDR3, as DNA: TGCGCCAGCAGCTCGGGACTAGCGGGGCCCAATGAGCAGTTCTTC.